This T cell receptor beta chain was sequenced for a study of blood T cell repertoires in COVID-19. At the level of the study: Sites across the United States, Italy and Spain contributed samples from acute and convalescent COVID-19. In each case, the material was cDNA or gDNA derived from T cells, B-cell-depleted T cells, or PBMCs.

This clone was seen a single time. Trimming left V 1 base short and J 4 bases short, with 5 bases between. CDR1 and CDR2 (germline): SGHNT, YENEEA. This CDR3 has 13 amino acids. In the authors' workflow: Estimates of nucleated cell counts were drawn from the amplification of reference gene primers. Data came from immunoSEQ multiplex PCR; TCRdb stores just in-frame clones and leaves some out. That table is the source of V, J and clone size, and D and trimming were worked out from the DNA. Found here are over 85,000 clones, less than 85% of them singletons; the top ten hold about 3.7%. The origin of this receptor is an elderly woman with acute or convalescent COVID-19. The chain is built from TRBV11-3 and TRBJ2-1; a possible D gene is TRBD2 (5 bases). Specimen: peripheral blood. The DNA for the CDR3 is TGTGCCAGCAGCTTAGGGACTTACAATGAGCAGTTCTTC. Protein sequence: CASSLGTYNEQFF.